A single sample gave rise to the 22 T cell receptor beta chains below, sequenced in a study of identifying expanded T cells in peripheral blood. Profiled with immunoSEQ multiplex PCR; TCRdb holds only in-frame clones, not every one. Here the sample spans approximately 110,000 clones, 75% to 90% being singletons. The specimen sequenced was blood. These receptors all stem from a person between 18 and 75 years old in good health.

This chain joins TRBV19 and TRBJ1-5, with a tentative D call TRBD1 (6 bases). The length of the CDR3 is 14 residues. Germline-derived CDR1 and CDR2 are LNHDA and SQIVND (reference sequence). V was clipped by 3 bases and J by 6 bases, with 12 bases between them. CDR3 coding DNA: TGTGCCAGTAGTATGAGGGGGTGGGGTCAGCCCCAGCATTTT. Its translation is CASSMRGWGQPQHF.

The chain has TRBV5-4 and TRBJ1-1; D is perhaps TRBD1 (5 bases). CDR1 and CDR2 from the germline V gene are SGHNT and YYREEE (reference sequence). The CDR3 extends over 15 amino acids. With 4 bases removed from V and 11 bases from J, the gap between germline ends came to 24 bases. CDR3 sequence: CASSPVNSVGGSAFF. Written as DNA, the CDR3 is TGTGCCAGCAGCCCTGTAAACTCGGTGGGGGGAAGTGCTTTCTTT.

A single count supports this clone. The V call is TRBV18, the J call TRBJ2-1; the match to TRBD1 covers 8 bases. Germline CDR1 is KGHSH and CDR2 is LQKENI. The CDR3 is 16 residues long. V lost 3 bases and J lost 5; bases outside the gene matches: 9. DNA for the CDR3: TGTGCCAGCTCACCCGGACAGGGATTCGTTGACAATGAGCAGTTCTTC. Translation: CASSPGQGFVDNEQFF.

The rearrangement uses TRBV27 and TRBJ1-5, with D perhaps TRBD1 (6 bases). V lost 3 bases and J 4 bases, leaving 22 bases between the germline ends. This CDR3 is built from 18 residues. Germline CDR1 MNHEY, CDR2 SMNVEV (reference sequence). The CDR3 region is CASSFLQGGGTVNQPQHF. In DNA form, the CDR3 reads TGTGCCAGCAGTTTTTTACAGGGTGGGGGAACCGTAAATCAGCCCCAGCATTTT.

The V gene is TRBV5-4, the J gene TRBJ1-5; a weak D match, TRBD1 (6 bases). The CDR3 loop spans 15 amino acids. The ends were cut back, 4 bases at V and 3 bases at J, with 14 bases in the middle. Per germline, CDR1 SGHNT and CDR2 YYREEE (reference sequence). CDR3 coding DNA: TGTGCCAGCAGCCAAGAAGGGGGAAACAATCAGCCCCAGCATTTT. Its translation is CASSQEGGNNQPQHF. Full variable domain (remainder filled in from reference TRBV5-4 and TRBJ1-5): ETGVTQSPTHLIKTRGQQVTLRCSSQSGHNTVSWYQQALGQGPQFIFQYYREEENGRGNFPPRFSGLQFPNYSSELNVNALELDDSALYLCASSQEGGNNQPQHFGDGTRLSIL.

This chain joins TRBV5-4 and TRBJ1-5; 7 positions match TRBD1. Trimming took 5 bases from V and 6 from J; bases not matched to a gene: 5. This CDR3 spans 13 amino acids. Per the germline V gene, CDR1 is SGHNT and CDR2 is YYREEE (reference sequence). Here the CDR3 DNA reads TGTGCCAGCAGATCGACAGGGAGTCAGCCCCAGCATTTT. Translation gives CASRSTGSQPQHF.

A remark on this clone: Within the sample, other DNA sequences also encode this same CDR3. V is TRBV27 and J is TRBJ2-5; D is possibly TRBD1 or TRBD2 (6 bases each). Germline V lookup: CDR1 MNHEY, CDR2 SMNVEV (reference sequence). V was cut by 4 bases and J by 4 bases, with 10 bases left in between. The CDR3 sequence is 13 residues long. CDR3 DNA sequence: TGTGCCAGCAGTTCCCGGGGGCGAGAGACCCAGTACTTC. Its protein product is CASSSRGRETQYF.

The V gene is TRBV4-1, the J gene TRBJ1-4, with D hard to call. CDR1 and CDR2 from the germline V gene are MGHRA and YSYEKL. The CDR3 length is 15 residues. V gave up 4 bases and J gave up 5 bases, with 14 bases separating them. The CDR3 loop is CASSLPGQSNEKLFF. In DNA form, the CDR3 reads TGCGCCAGCAGCCTCCCGGGCCAATCCAATGAAAAACTGTTTTTT.

This chain joins TRBV13 and TRBJ1-1; D gene ambiguous. This CDR3 has 14 residues. CDR1 and CDR2 from the germline V gene are PRHDT and FYEKMQ (reference sequence). V shed 1 base and J shed 0 bases, with 6 bases lying between them. CDR3 amino acids: CASSLAQMNTEAFF. CDR3 DNA: TGTGCCAGCAGCTTAGCACAGATGAACACTGAAGCTTTCTTT.

The rearrangement joins TRBV28 to TRBJ1-4; 7 nucleotides align to TRBD1. The CDR3 is made up of 12 amino acids. V shed 10 bases and J 7 bases; nucleotides not matched to a gene: 6. The germline gives CDR1 MDHEN, CDR2 SYDVKM. CDR3 coding DNA: TGTGCCACCAGGGACAGTGGTGAAAAACTGTTTTTT. Translating it yields CATRDSGEKLFF.

V is TRBV11-2 and J is TRBJ2-7; D might be TRBD2 (5 bases). V was cut by 3 bases and J by 0 bases, with 12 bases left in between. The germline V gene encodes CDR1 SGHAT and CDR2 FQNNGV. The CDR3 consists of 15 residues. The CDR3 DNA reads as TGTGCCAGCAGCTTCATGGACTCCCCCTCCTACGAGCAGTACTTC. It yields the protein CASSFMDSPSYEQYF.

This clone has only a few counts. The V call is TRBV7-9, the J call TRBJ2-5; TRBD2 agrees at 11 bases. The junction had 6 bases not matched to a gene; V was cut back by 6 bases and J by 3 bases. CDR1 and CDR2 from the germline V gene are SEHNR and FQNEAQ (reference sequence). This CDR3 is built from 15 residues. The CDR3 here is CASRPLLAGEETQYF. DNA for the CDR3: TGTGCCAGCAGACCCCTACTAGCGGGGGAAGAGACCCAGTACTTC. The entire variable domain, with the rest obtained from reference TRBV7-9 and TRBJ2-5, is as follows: DTGVSQNPRHKITKRGQNVTFRCDPISEHNRLYWYRQTLGQGPEFLTYFQNEAQLEKSRLLSDRFSAERPKGSFSTLEIQRTEQGDSAMYLCASRPLLAGEETQYFGPGTRLLVL.

The V gene is TRBV5-6, the J gene TRBJ1-2; TRBD1 matches 12 bases. V was clipped by 4 bases and J by 4 bases; unmatched bases: 2. Germline loops: CDR1 SGHDT, CDR2 YYEEEE. This CDR3 spans 14 amino acids. CDR3 nucleotide sequence: TGTGCCAGCAGCGGGACAGGGGGCCTCTATGGCTACACCTTC. As protein: CASSGTGGLYGYTF.

This chain connects TRBV6-1 to TRBJ2-5; TRBD2 matches 13 bases. This CDR3 has 15 amino acids. Germline V CDR1 and CDR2: MNHNS, SASEGT. J lost 4 bases, V lost 6 bases, and 5 bases had no gene match. This CDR3 is CASSLLAGGPETQYF. The CDR3 nucleotides read TGTGCCAGCAGCCTACTAGCGGGGGGGCCAGAGACCCAGTACTTC.

The V gene is TRBV7-2, the J gene TRBJ2-7; D not resolved. Germline V CDR1 and CDR2: SGHTA, FQGNSA. This CDR3 has 19 residues. The ends were cut back, 2 bases at V and 3 bases at J, with 26 bases in the middle. CDR3 in amino acids: CASSLWIPGLEVGYYEQYF. CDR3 DNA: TGTGCCAGCAGCTTATGGATCCCTGGGCTGGAAGTAGGGTACTACGAGCAGTACTTC.

This rearrangement joins TRBV28 to TRBJ1-4, with D possibly TRBD1 on 6 matching bases. Germline values: CDR1 MDHEN, CDR2 SYDVKM. Between the trimmed V and J ends, which lost 5 bases and 10 bases, there was a span of 11 bases. This CDR3 has 12 amino acids. The CDR3 coding sequence is TGTGCCAGCAGTCCCACGACAGGAAAACTGTTTTTT. Amino acid sequence: CASSPTTGKLFF.

This clone has just one count. The chain recombines TRBV2 with TRBJ1-5, with D maybe TRBD1 (5 bases). Trimming shortened V by 6 bases and J by 2 bases, and 14 bases separated the two germline ends. Germline values: CDR1 SNHLY, CDR2 FYNNEI. This CDR3 is built from 15 residues. This CDR3 reads CASSGGGVRNQPQHF. In DNA form, the CDR3 reads TGTGCCAGCAGCGGAGGAGGGGTACGCAATCAGCCCCAGCATTTT.

The V and J genes are TRBV27 and TRBJ1-2; 7 bases line up with TRBD1. From germline, CDR1 is MNHEY and CDR2 SMNVEV (reference sequence). The CDR3 length is 17 residues. The V and J ends lost 2 bases and 2 bases, in that order; junction bases with no gene match: 11. In DNA, the CDR3 is TGTGCCAGCAGTTTAGGTGGGACAGAAAGTTTAAACTATGGCTACACCTTC. It codes for CASSLGGTESLNYGYTF.

The V call is TRBV25-1, the J call TRBJ2-2, with 11 bases that match TRBD1. J gave up 6 bases and V 5 bases, and 8 bases lay outside the gene matches. There are 16 residues in the CDR3. CDR1 is MGHDK, CDR2 SYGVNS, per germline. The CDR3 coding sequence is TGTGCCAGCAGTCGAAACCGGGACAGGGGGGCCGGGGAGCTGTTTTTT. It is translated as CASSRNRDRGAGELFF.

The chain uses TRBV5-4 and TRBJ2-7; D uncertain. The CDR3 extends over 18 amino acids. CDR1 and CDR2 from the germline V gene are SGHNT and YYREEE (reference sequence). Trimming took off 6 bases at V and 2 bases at J, with 27 bases between the two ends. The CDR3 DNA is TGTGCCAGCACCACTGAGCCGTTTTACAGCGAAAAGACCTACGAGCAGTACTTC. Translating it yields CASTTEPFYSEKTYEQYF.

The chain recombines TRBV6-5 with TRBJ2-7; 7 bases are shared with TRBD1. The CDR3 spans 15 residues. After removal of 6 bases from V and 3 bases from J, the junction contained 11 bases not matched to a gene. CDR1 is MNHEY and CDR2 is SVGAGI in the germline V gene. The CDR3, as DNA: TGTGCCAGCAGCCGCCTCGCTACAGGGGTCTACGAGCAGTACTTC. This translates into CASSRLATGVYEQYF.

The rearrangement links TRBV7-9 to TRBJ2-2; 8 bases match TRBD1. Germline V lookup: CDR1 SEHNR, CDR2 FQNEAQ (reference sequence). CDR3 length equals 15 residues. The V gene end was trimmed by 3 bases and the J gene end by 6 bases; junction bases not matched to a gene: 6. The chain's CDR3 is CASSLAGGFPGELFF. The CDR3 DNA reads TGTGCCAGCAGCTTGGCAGGGGGCTTCCCCGGGGAGCTGTTTTTT.